This is a list of T cell receptor beta chains from one sample in a study of T cell repertoires in cytomegalovirus infection. No antigen is known for these receptors. TCRdb reprocessed the reads via MiXCR and lists one record per CDR3 protein. Of around 770,000 distinct CDR3 sequences in the sample, under 35% are singletons; the top ten hold about an eighth. The sequences come from cultured CD8+ T cells from PBMCs, collected from culture after CMV antigen stimulation. The receptors derive from a human donor in good health (CMV status not recorded). Some clones in this sample may be carry-over from other donors' samples. The CDR3 runs from the conserved cysteine through the conserved F or W. A D gene is named only where the DNA matches it firmly. Only part of the rows carry a size: once, few, many, or a class if the clone is expanded.

j_call v_call d_call clone_size cdr3_aa cdr3_nt
TRBJ2-6 TRBV5-1 NA NA CASGPDGSGANVLTF TGCGCCAGCGGACCAGACGGCTCTGGGGCCAACGTCCTGACTTTC
TRBJ2-1 TRBV6-2/TRBV6-3 TRBD1 NA CASGKPGTGPYNEQFF TGTGCCAGCGGTAAACCCGGGACAGGTCCTTACAATGAGCAGTTCTTC
TRBJ2-1 TRBV2 NA few CASSVRGAPNEQFF TGTGCCAGCAGTGTACGGGGGGCCCCGAATGAGCAGTTCTTC
TRBJ2-7 TRBV7-9 TRBD1 NA CASRSGQHYEQYF TGTGCCAGCAGGTCGGGACAGCACTACGAGCAGTACTTC
TRBJ2-1 TRBV27 NA few CASSPHLVITHNEQFF TGTGCCAGCAGCCCTCACCTAGTAATCACTCACAATGAGCAGTTCTTC
TRBJ1-2 TRBV10-2 NA NA CASTSETNYGYTF TGCGCCAGCACCTCGGAAACTAACTATGGCTACACCTTC
TRBJ1-4 TRBV7-9 NA NA CASSYALGREEKLFF TGTGCCAGCAGCTATGCGCTGGGTCGAGAGGAAAAACTGTTTTTT
TRBJ1-1 TRBV5-6 NA few CASSLQTEAFF TGTGCCAGCAGCCTCCAGACTGAAGCTTTCTTT
TRBJ1-1 TRBV27 NA NA CASRPPGAGTEAFF TGTGCCAGCAGACCCCCGGGGGCGGGAACTGAAGCTTTCTTT
TRBJ1-6 TRBV5-4 TRBD1 many CASSFLGTGAPLHF TGTGCCAGCAGCTTTCTTGGGACAGGGGCACCCCTCCACTTT
TRBJ2-1 TRBV27 TRBD2 NA CASGTGTSGGDEQFF TGTGCCAGCGGTACCGGGACTAGCGGGGGGGATGAGCAGTTCTTC
TRBJ1-2 TRBV12-5 NA many CASGLESDRWRNYGYTF TGTGCTAGTGGTTTGGAATCGGACCGATGGAGGAACTATGGCTACACCTTC
TRBJ1-4 TRBV7-9 NA few CASRAGGEKLFF TGTGCCAGCAGGGCTGGTGGGGAAAAACTGTTTTTT
TRBJ1-5 TRBV2 TRBD1 NA CASTAGTGAHQPQHF TGTGCCAGCACCGCCGGGACAGGGGCCCATCAGCCCCAGCATTTT
TRBJ1-1 TRBV7-2 TRBD1 many CASSLGTGAQAFF TGTGCCAGCAGCTTAGGGACAGGGGCCCAGGCTTTCTTT
TRBJ1-1 TRBV7-6 TRBD1 NA CASSRDRVPNEAFF TGTGCCAGCAGCAGAGACAGGGTACCGAATGAAGCTTTCTTT
TRBJ2-7 TRBV12-3/TRBV12-4 NA NA CASSPDIEFEQYF TGTGCCAGCAGCCCTGACATCGAATTCGAGCAGTACTTC
TRBJ1-5 TRBV15 TRBD1 NA CATSRDDREWRSNQPQHF TGTGCCACCAGCAGAGATGACAGGGAATGGCGTAGCAATCAGCCCCAGCATTTT
TRBJ1-2 TRBV13 NA NA CASSDPTGNYGYTF TGTGCCAGCAGCGATCCGACAGGAAACTATGGCTACACCTTC
TRBJ1-1 TRBV7-9 NA few CASNLLREFTEAFF TGTGCCAGCAACCTCCTGCGGGAGTTTACTGAAGCTTTCTTT
TRBJ1-1 TRBV29-1 NA NA CSVANTAMGTEAFF TGCAGCGTTGCGAATACAGCTATGGGCACTGAAGCTTTCTTT
TRBJ2-6 TRBV28 NA NA CASRDRTGANVLTF TGTGCCAGCAGAGATCGTACTGGGGCCAACGTCCTGACTTTC
TRBJ1-1 TRBV11-2 TRBD1 NA CASSLWKPIRGGLDTEAFF TGTGCCAGCAGCTTATGGAAGCCTATACGAGGGGGCCTGGACACTGAAGCTTTCTTT
TRBJ1-1 TRBV7-4 NA few CASSPWGLPPMNTEAFF TGTGCCAGCAGCCCCTGGGGCCTTCCCCCTATGAACACTGAAGCTTTCTTT
TRBJ1-2 TRBV15 NA NA CATSRDNRNYGYTF TGTGCCACCAGCAGAGACAACAGAAACTATGGCTACACCTTC
TRBJ2-3 TRBV10-3 TRBD2 NA CAIGGLAGQEDTDTQYF TGTGCCATCGGGGGACTAGCGGGCCAGGAGGATACAGATACGCAGTATTTT
TRBJ2-1 TRBV15 TRBD1 NA CATRSGQGLNEQFF TGTGCCACCAGGTCCGGACAGGGGTTAAATGAGCAGTTCTTC
TRBJ1-2 TRBV7-9 NA NA CASSQDGANYGYTF TGTGCCAGCAGTCAGGACGGTGCTAACTATGGCTACACCTTC
TRBJ2-1 TRBV4-3 TRBD1 NA CASSPRLQGAYNEQFF TGCGCCAGCAGCCCAAGGCTTCAGGGGGCATACAATGAGCAGTTCTTC
TRBJ2-3 TRBV9 NA NA CASSVANKDTQYF TGTGCCAGCAGCGTAGCCAATAAAGATACGCAGTATTTT
TRBJ2-5 TRBV6-2/TRBV6-3 TRBD1 NA CASSLHLLGQGSGETQYF TGTGCCAGCAGTCTCCACCTTCTTGGACAGGGGTCCGGAGAGACCCAGTACTTC
TRBJ2-2 TRBV12-5 NA few CASGFTPPGTGELFF TGTGCTAGTGGTTTTACTCCGCCGGGCACCGGGGAGCTGTTTTTT
TRBJ1-1 TRBV7-6 NA few CASSLDTGTEAFF TGTGCCAGCAGCTTAGACACGGGCACTGAAGCTTTCTTT
TRBJ1-2 TRBV29-1 NA few CSVARVDGYTF TGCAGCGTTGCCCGGGTAGATGGCTACACCTTC
TRBJ1-5 TRBV28 NA NA CASSLGSMEWVNQPQHF TGTGCCAGCAGTTTAGGCAGTATGGAGTGGGTCAATCAGCCCCAGCATTTT
TRBJ1-1 TRBV23-1 TRBD1 many CASTLPGQVAEAFF TGCGCCAGCACTTTACCAGGACAGGTGGCTGAAGCTTTCTTT
TRBJ2-2 TRBV18 NA NA CASSPPKWGALTGELFF TGTGCCAGCTCACCACCAAAATGGGGGGCGCTTACCGGGGAGCTGTTTTTT
TRBJ1-2 TRBV29-1 TRBD1 NA CSTETGDYGYTF TGCAGCACGGAGACAGGGGACTATGGCTACACCTTC
TRBJ1-1 TRBV12-3/TRBV12-4 NA NA CASNGQWNTEAFF TGTGCCAGCAACGGACAGTGGAACACTGAAGCTTTCTTT
TRBJ1-5 TRBV6-5 NA few CASSYSYPGAVNQPQHF TGTGCCAGCAGTTACTCGTATCCGGGAGCCGTCAATCAGCCCCAGCATTTT
TRBJ2-5 TRBV19 NA NA CASSVLTIGAVGETQYF TGTGCCAGTAGTGTCCTTACCATAGGGGCGGTGGGGGAGACCCAGTACTTC
TRBJ1-5 TRBV7-8 TRBD1 NA CASSRTGDGNQPQHF TGTGCCAGCAGCAGGACAGGGGACGGCAATCAGCCCCAGCATTTT